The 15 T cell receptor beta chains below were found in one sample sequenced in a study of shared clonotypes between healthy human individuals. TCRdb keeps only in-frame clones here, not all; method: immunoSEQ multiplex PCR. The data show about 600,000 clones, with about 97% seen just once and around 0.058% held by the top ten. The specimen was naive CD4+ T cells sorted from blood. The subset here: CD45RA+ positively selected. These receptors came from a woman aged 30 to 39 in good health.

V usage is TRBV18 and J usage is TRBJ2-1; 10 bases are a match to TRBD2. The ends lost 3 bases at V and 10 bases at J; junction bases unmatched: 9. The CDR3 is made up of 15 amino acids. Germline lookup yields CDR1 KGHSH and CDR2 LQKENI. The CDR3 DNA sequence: TGTGCCAGCTCACCCCGGACTAGCGGAGGGGGAGAGCAGTTCTTC. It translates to CASSPRTSGGGEQFF.

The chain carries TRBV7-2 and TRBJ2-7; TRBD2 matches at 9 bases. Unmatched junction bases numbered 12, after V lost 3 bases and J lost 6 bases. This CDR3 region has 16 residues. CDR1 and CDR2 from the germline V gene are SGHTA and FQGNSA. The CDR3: CASSFAGTSSLLEQYF. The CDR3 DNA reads TGTGCCAGCAGCTTCGCTGGGACTAGCTCCCTTCTCGAGCAGTACTTC.

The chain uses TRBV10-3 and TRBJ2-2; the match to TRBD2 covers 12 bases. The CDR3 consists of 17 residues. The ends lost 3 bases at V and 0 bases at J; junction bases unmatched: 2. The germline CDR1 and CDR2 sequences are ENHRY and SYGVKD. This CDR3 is CAISDGLAGPNTGELFF. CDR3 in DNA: TGTGCCATCAGTGACGGACTAGCGGGACCGAACACCGGGGAGCTGTTTTTT.

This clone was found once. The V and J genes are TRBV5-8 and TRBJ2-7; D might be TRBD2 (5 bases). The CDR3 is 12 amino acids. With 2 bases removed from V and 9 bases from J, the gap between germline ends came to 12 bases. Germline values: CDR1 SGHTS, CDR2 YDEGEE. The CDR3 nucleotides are TGTGCCAGCAGCTTTTCCCGCCGGGGGCAGTACTTC. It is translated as CASSFSRRGQYF.

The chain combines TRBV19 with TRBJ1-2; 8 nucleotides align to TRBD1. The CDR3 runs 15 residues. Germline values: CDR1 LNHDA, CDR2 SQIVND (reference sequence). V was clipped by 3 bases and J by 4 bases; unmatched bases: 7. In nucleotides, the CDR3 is TGTGCCAGTAGTATTCAACAGGGGGGTGGCTATGGCTACACCTTC. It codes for CASSIQQGGGYGYTF.

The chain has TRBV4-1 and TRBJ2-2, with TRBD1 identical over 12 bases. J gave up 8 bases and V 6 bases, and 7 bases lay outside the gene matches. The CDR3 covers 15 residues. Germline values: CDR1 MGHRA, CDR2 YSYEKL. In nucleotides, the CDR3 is TGCGCCAGCAGAAAGGGGACAGGGGGCTTAGGGGAGCTGTTTTTT. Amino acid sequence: CASRKGTGGLGELFF.

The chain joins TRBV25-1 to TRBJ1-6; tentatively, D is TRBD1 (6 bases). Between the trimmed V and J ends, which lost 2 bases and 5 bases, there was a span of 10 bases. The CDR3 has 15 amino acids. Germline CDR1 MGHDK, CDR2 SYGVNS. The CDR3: CASSEPRGDNSPLHF. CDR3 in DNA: TGTGCCAGCAGTGAACCAAGGGGGGATAATTCACCCCTCCACTTT.

The CDR3 loop reads CASSGGGTTHTAYEQYF. As DNA, the CDR3 is TGCGCCAGCAGCGGAGGAGGGACTACTCATACGGCCTACGAGCAGTACTTC. The V and J genes are TRBV5-1 and TRBJ2-7, with 7 bases matching TRBD2. This CDR3 is 17 amino acids long. In germline, CDR1 is SGHRS, CDR2 YFSETQ. The junction had 15 bases not matched to a gene; V was cut back by 4 bases and J by 2 bases.

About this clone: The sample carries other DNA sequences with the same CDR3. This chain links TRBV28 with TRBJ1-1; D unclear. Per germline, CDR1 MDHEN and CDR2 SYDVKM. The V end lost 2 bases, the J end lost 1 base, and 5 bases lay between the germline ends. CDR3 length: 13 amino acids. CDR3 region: CASSLVGNTEAFF. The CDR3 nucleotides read TGTGCCAGCAGTTTAGTGGGGAACACTGAAGCTTTCTTT.

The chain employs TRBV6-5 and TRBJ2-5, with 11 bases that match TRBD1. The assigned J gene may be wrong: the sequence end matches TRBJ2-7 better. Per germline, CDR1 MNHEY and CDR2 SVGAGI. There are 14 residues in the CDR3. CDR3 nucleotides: TGTGCCAGCAGGTCCGGGACAGGGGGCTACGAGCAGTACTTC. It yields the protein CASRSGTGGYEQYF.

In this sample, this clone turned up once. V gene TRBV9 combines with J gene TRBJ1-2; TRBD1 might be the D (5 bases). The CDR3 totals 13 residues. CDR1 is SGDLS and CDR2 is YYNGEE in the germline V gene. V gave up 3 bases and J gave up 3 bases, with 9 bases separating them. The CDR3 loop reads CASSDGQHYGYTF. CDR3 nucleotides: TGTGCCAGCAGCGACGGACAACACTATGGCTACACCTTC.

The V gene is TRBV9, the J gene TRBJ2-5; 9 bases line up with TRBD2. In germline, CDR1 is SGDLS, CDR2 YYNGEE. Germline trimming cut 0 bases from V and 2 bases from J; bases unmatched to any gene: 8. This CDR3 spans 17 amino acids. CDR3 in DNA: TGTGCCAGCAGCGTAGCCGCCGGGGCGGGAGGGCAAGAGACCCAGTACTTC. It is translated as CASSVAAGAGGQETQYF.

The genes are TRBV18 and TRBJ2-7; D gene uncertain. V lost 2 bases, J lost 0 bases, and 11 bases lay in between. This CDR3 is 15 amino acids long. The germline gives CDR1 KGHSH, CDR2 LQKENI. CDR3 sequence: CASSPKGTISYEQYF. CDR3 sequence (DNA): TGTGCCAGCTCACCAAAGGGAACGATCTCCTACGAGCAGTACTTC.

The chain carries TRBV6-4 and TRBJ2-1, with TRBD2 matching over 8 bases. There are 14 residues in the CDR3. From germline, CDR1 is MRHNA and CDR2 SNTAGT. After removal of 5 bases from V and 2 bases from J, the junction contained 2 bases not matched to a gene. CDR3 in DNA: TGTGCCAGCAGTAGTAGCGGGACCTACAATGAGCAGTTCTTC. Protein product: CASSSSGTYNEQFF.

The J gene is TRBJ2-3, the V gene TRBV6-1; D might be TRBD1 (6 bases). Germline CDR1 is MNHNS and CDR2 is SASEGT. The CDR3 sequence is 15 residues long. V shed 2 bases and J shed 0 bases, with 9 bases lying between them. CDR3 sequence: CASSEPGHSTDTQYF. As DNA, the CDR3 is TGTGCCAGCAGTGAACCGGGACACAGCACAGATACGCAGTATTTT.